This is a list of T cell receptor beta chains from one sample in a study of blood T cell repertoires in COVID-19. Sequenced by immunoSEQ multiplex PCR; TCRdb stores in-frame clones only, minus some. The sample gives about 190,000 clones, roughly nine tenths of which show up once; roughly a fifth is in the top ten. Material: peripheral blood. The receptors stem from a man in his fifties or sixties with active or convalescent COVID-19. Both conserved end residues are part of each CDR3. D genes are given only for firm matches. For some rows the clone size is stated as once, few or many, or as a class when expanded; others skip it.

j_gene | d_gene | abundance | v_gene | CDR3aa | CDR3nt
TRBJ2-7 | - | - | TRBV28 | CASSSREEQYF | TGTGCCAGCAGTTCCCGGGAAGAGCAGTACTTC
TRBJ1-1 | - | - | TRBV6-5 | CASRLDTTEAFF | TGTGCCAGCAGACTAGACACCACTGAAGCTTTCTTT
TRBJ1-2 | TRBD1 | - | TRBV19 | CASRDRGYYGYTF | TGTGCCAGTAGAGACAGGGGATACTATGGCTACACCTTC
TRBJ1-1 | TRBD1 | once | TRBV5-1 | CASSLGIDRGGEAFF | TGCGCCAGCAGCTTGGGTATAGACAGGGGTGGTGAAGCTTTCTTT
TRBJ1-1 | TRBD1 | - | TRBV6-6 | CASSQDRGLTEAFF | TGTGCCAGCAGCCAGGACAGGGGGCTCACTGAAGCTTTCTTT
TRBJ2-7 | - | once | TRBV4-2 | CASSQSTETRYYEQYF | TGTGCCAGCAGCCAAAGCACGGAGACGAGGTACTACGAGCAGTACTTC
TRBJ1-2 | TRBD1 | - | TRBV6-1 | CASSGRGQDRHYGYTF | TGTGCCAGCAGTGGCCGCGGACAGGATCGCCACTATGGCTACACCTTC
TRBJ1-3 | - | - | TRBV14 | CASSQVAGTSGNTIYF | TGTGCCAGCAGCCAAGTGGCAGGTACCTCTGGAAACACCATATATTTT
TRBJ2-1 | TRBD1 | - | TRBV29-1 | CSAQWGTGGNNEQFF | TGCAGCGCCCAATGGGGGACAGGGGGAAACAATGAGCAGTTCTTC
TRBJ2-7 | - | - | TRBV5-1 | CASSLGQADEQYF | TGCGCCAGCAGCTTGGGACAGGCGGACGAGCAGTACTTC
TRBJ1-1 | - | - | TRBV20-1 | CSASRQAEAFF | TGCAGTGCTAGTCGACAGGCTGAAGCTTTCTTT
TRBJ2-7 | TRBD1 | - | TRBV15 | CATSTWGQGVSSYEQYF | TGTGCCACCAGCACCTGGGGACAGGGCGTTAGCTCCTACGAGCAGTACTTC
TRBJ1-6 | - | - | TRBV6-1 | CASSEIQNYNSPLHF | TGTGCCAGCAGTGAGATACAGAACTATAATTCACCCCTCCACTTT
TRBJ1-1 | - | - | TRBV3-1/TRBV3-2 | CASSQQHAGIEAFF | TGTGCCAGCAGCCAACAACACGCAGGGATTGAAGCTTTCTTT
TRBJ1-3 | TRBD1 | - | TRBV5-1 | CASSLQAYSRGPGNTIYF | TGCGCCAGCAGCTTGCAAGCTTATTCTAGGGGGCCTGGAAACACCATATATTTT
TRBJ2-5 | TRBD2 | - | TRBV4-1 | CASGTGLAPETQYF | TGCGCCAGCGGTACAGGACTAGCCCCAGAGACCCAGTACTTC
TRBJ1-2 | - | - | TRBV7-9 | CASSSLMQDFNYGYTF | TGTGCCAGCAGCTCCCTAATGCAAGATTTTAACTATGGCTACACCTTC
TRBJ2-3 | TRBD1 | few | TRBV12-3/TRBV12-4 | CASSQGAYTQYF | TGTGCCAGCAGTCAGGGGGCGTATACGCAGTATTTT
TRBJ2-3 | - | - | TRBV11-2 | CASSSRLSEADTQYF | TGTGCCAGCAGCTCGCGATTATCCGAGGCAGATACGCAGTATTTT
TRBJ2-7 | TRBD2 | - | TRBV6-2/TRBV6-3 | CASSGRTSGGSYEQYF | TGTGCCAGCAGTGGCCGGACTAGCGGGGGATCCTACGAGCAGTACTTC
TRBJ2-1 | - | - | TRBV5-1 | CASSSSSGGEQFF | TGCGCCAGCAGCTCCTCATCAGGGGGGGAGCAGTTCTTC
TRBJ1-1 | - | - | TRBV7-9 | CASSPEWNTEAFF | TGTGCCAGCAGCCCCGAGTGGAACACTGAAGCTTTCTTT
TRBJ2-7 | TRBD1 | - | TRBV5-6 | CASSLGQGDREQYF | TGTGCCAGCAGCTTGGGACAGGGCGACCGCGAGCAGTACTTC
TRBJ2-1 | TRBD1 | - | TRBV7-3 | CASSYQGGDEQFF | TGTGCCAGCAGCTATCAAGGGGGCGATGAGCAGTTCTTC
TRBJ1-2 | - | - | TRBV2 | CASSEQGNYGYTF | TGTGCCAGCAGTGAACAGGGTAACTATGGCTACACCTTC
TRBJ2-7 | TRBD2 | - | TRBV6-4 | CASSVEAGGSYEQYF | TGTGCCAGCAGTGTGGAAGCGGGGGGCTCCTACGAGCAGTACTTC